Listed below are T cell receptor beta chains from one sample, sequenced in a study of response to subunit inactivated influenza vaccine. TCRdb passed the RT-PCR reads through MiXCR, listing each CDR3 protein once. Of hundreds of thousands of distinct CDR3 sequences detected, approximately 18% appear once; the ten largest clones hold about a tenth. The sequenced sample was PBMCs from blood, obtained roughly 5 days after vaccination. These receptors all stem from a man in his fifties who received an inactivated influenza vaccine. Each CDR3 is given with its conserved first and last residue. A D gene is named only where the DNA matches it firmly. Clone size is stated in some rows and not others, as once, few, many or a class when expanded.

TRBV20-1	TRBD2	many	TRBJ2-3	CSASNSGRVTQYF	TGCAGTGCTAGCAACAGCGGGAGAGTAACGCAGTATTTT
TRBV10-3	NA	few	TRBJ1-5	CAISGPGIGQPQHF	TGTGCCATCAGTGGTCCGGGCATAGGCCAGCCCCAGCATTTT
TRBV9	TRBD1	few	TRBJ1-3	CASSTRTGTANTIYF	TGTGCCAGCAGCACCCGGACAGGGACAGCAAACACCATATATTTT
TRBV7-2	TRBD2	many	TRBJ2-5	CASSPGLAGETQYF	TGTGCCAGCAGCCCGGGACTAGCGGGAGAGACCCAGTACTTC
TRBV11-2	NA	few	TRBJ2-3	CASSLGLEADTQYF	TGTGCCAGCAGCTTAGGACTAGAGGCAGATACGCAGTATTTT
TRBV4-2	NA	many	TRBJ2-3	CASSQTQESTDTQYF	TGTGCCAGCAGCCAGACACAGGAGTCCACAGATACGCAGTATTTT
TRBV18	NA	NA	TRBJ2-7	CASTVPPGEQHF	TGTGCCAGCACAGTACCACCCGGCGAGCAGCACTTC
TRBV7-2	NA	NA	TRBJ2-7	CASSPGSTPYEQYF	TGTGCCAGCAGCCCCGGATCTACCCCCTACGAGCAGTACTTC
TRBV5-1	TRBD1	NA	TRBJ2-5	CASSSDRGAETQYF	TGCGCCAGCAGCTCAGACAGGGGGGCGGAGACCCAGTACTTC
TRBV7-9	NA	NA	TRBJ1-1	CASTSEGEAFF	TGTGCCAGCACCTCCGAGGGGGAAGCTTTCTTT
TRBV5-1	NA	few	TRBJ2-1	CASSLIGGQHNEQFF	TGCGCCAGCAGCTTGATTGGTGGCCAGCACAATGAGCAGTTCTTC
TRBV12-3/TRBV12-4	NA	few	TRBJ2-1	CASSRFRGNNEQFF	TGTGCCAGCAGTCGATTCAGGGGAAACAATGAGCAGTTCTTC
TRBV4-3	TRBD1	many	TRBJ2-3	CASSQRTGSGTDTQYF	TGCGCCAGCAGCCAACGGACAGGGTCGGGCACAGATACGCAGTATTTT
TRBV5-1	NA	few	TRBJ2-5	CASSWVMTQETQYF	TGCGCCAGCAGCTGGGTAATGACTCAAGAGACCCAGTACTTC
TRBV4-3	NA	many	TRBJ1-6	CASSQEGSDNSPLHF	TGCGCCAGCAGCCAAGAGGGCAGCGATAATTCACCCCTCCACTTT
TRBV6-5	TRBD1	few	TRBJ2-3	CASSWDRVVDTQYF	TGTGCCAGCAGTTGGGACAGGGTAGTGGATACGCAGTATTTT
TRBV9	TRBD2	NA	TRBJ2-7	CASSVSAGGAYEQYF	TGTGCCAGCAGCGTATCAGCGGGAGGGGCCTACGAGCAGTACTTC
TRBV27	TRBD1	NA	TRBJ2-5	CASSPLNRGLLGETQYF	TGTGCCAGCAGTCCCCTAAACAGGGGGCTATTGGGAGAGACCCAGTACTTC
TRBV7-6	NA	few	TRBJ2-7	CASSLGGGQLSYEQYF	TGTGCCAGCAGCTTAGGGGGGGGACAGCTATCCTACGAGCAGTACTTC
TRBV11-2	NA	NA	TRBJ1-3	CASSPRLNSGNTIYF	TGTGCCAGCAGCCCCCGTCTTAACTCTGGAAACACCATATATTTT
TRBV7-9	NA	NA	TRBJ1-1	CASSLDAGAYFEAFF	TGTGCCAGCAGCTTAGACGCCGGGGCGTATTTTGAAGCTTTCTTT
TRBV4-1	NA	NA	TRBJ2-2	CASSLYGAGTTGELFF	TGCGCCAGCAGCCTATATGGGGCAGGGACCACCGGGGAGCTGTTTTTT
TRBV12-3/TRBV12-4	NA	many	TRBJ2-3	CASSFLGHSTDTQYF	TGTGCCAGCAGTTTTTTGGGACACAGCACAGATACGCAGTATTTT
TRBV5-1	NA	few	TRBJ2-5	CASFQIQGETQYF	TGCGCCAGCTTTCAGATCCAGGGAGAGACCCAGTACTTC
TRBV12-3/TRBV12-4	NA	many	TRBJ2-7	CASSYGGLGEQYF	TGTGCCAGCAGCTACGGGGGGCTAGGAGAGCAGTACTTC
TRBV5-1	TRBD2	NA	TRBJ2-3	CASSLISTSGGALDTQYF	TGCGCCAGCAGCTTAATTTCGACTAGCGGGGGGGCCTTGGATACGCAGTATTTT
TRBV6-2/TRBV6-3	TRBD2	NA	TRBJ2-3	CASSNAAGATDTQYF	TGTGCCAGCAGCAACGCGGCGGGAGCTACAGATACGCAGTATTTT
TRBV5-6	TRBD1	NA	TRBJ1-2	CASSGNRGSPNYGYTF	TGTGCCAGCAGCGGAAACAGGGGCTCTCCTAACTATGGCTACACCTTC
TRBV28	NA	NA	TRBJ2-1	CASSLWWGPYNEQFF	TGTGCCAGCAGTTTATGGTGGGGACCCTACAATGAGCAGTTCTTC